This TCR beta chain was retrieved from a study of cytomegalovirus exposure and HLA in healthy donors. Findings and limits, study-wide: A link between a missense DCLRE1C variant and TCR beta V- and J-gene trimming emerged from a later analysis. Researchers reported in a later analysis that common viral pathogens appeared linked to several top clusters. The study flagged roughly 160 TCR beta chains as cytomegalovirus-associated.

Notes on this clone: Its cognate antigen is unknown.

13 Jbeta primers and 60 Vbeta primers were used for the PCR. TCRdb's table, derived via immunoSEQ multiplex PCR, lists solely in-frame clones and lacks some. The data contain some 150,000 clones, about 80% of them seen just once; the ten biggest clones take up approximately 6%. The clonotype was recovered from a man aged 25 to 45 in good health and CMV-seropositive. The specimen was PBMCs.

This chain's CDR3 is CSRLLGGASGTGELFF. CDR3 nucleotides: TGCAGCCGCCTTTTAGGGGGAGCCTCGGGCACCGGGGAGCTGTTTTTT. This chain links TRBV29-1 with TRBJ2-2; a weak D match, TRBD1 (6 bases). V lost 8 bases and J lost 4, with 23 bases in between. Germline CDR1 reads SQVTM; CDR2 reads ANQGSEA. The CDR3 has 16 amino acids.